The 8 T cell receptor beta chains reported below all come from one sample, sequenced in a study of blood T cell repertoires in COVID-19. Profiled with immunoSEQ multiplex PCR; TCRdb holds only in-frame clones, not every one. There are 400,000 to 450,000 clones in the sample; 90% occur only once, and about 0.63% lies in the top ten. Sequencing was carried out using PBMCs or T cells enriched from blood (not recorded which). Source of these receptors: a young man who had recovered from COVID-19.

The V gene is TRBV5-1, the J gene TRBJ2-2; the D gene is possibly TRBD1 (6 bases). V dropped 3 bases and J dropped 1 base, with 13 bases sitting between them. CDR3 length equals 16 residues. CDR1 SGHRS and CDR2 YFSETQ come from the germline V gene. The CDR3 region has the DNA TGCGCCAGCAGCTCCAACCCGACAGGGAACACCGGGGAGCTGTTTTTT. This gives the protein CASSSNPTGNTGELFF.

J is TRBJ2-7 and V is TRBV30; weak D call: TRBD1 (5 bases). This CDR3 contains 16 residues. The V gene lost 0 bases and the J gene lost 3 bases, with 18 bases spanning the gap. Germline V gene lookup returns CDR1 GTSNPN and CDR2 SVGIG (reference sequence). The CDR3 protein is CAWSVSGQRGVYEQYF. The CDR3 DNA reads as TGTGCCTGGAGTGTCTCCGGTCAAAGGGGTGTCTACGAGCAGTACTTC.

The V and J genes are TRBV28 and TRBJ1-2, with TRBD1 as a possible D gene (6 bases). The CDR3 spans 13 residues. Germline assignment: CDR1 MDHEN and CDR2 SYDVKM. V shed 7 bases and J shed 8 bases, with 17 bases lying between them. For the CDR3, the DNA is TGTGCCAGCACTGGGAGGGGGGTAGGCGGCTACACCTTC. It specifies CASTGRGVGGYTF.

V is TRBV5-4 and J is TRBJ1-3; D is undetermined. Trimming took 1 base from V and 0 from J, leaving 8 bases between them. The CDR3 is 15 residues long. Germline V gives CDR1 SGHNT, CDR2 YYREEE (reference sequence). The CDR3 DNA reads as TGTGCCAGCAGCTTGAAAGCGGGCTCTGGAAACACCATATATTTT. Its protein is CASSLKAGSGNTIYF.

The rearrangement joins TRBV6-5 to TRBJ2-7, with D perhaps TRBD1 (6 bases). CDR1 is MNHEY, CDR2 SVGAGI, per germline. V was pared by 4 bases and J by 12 bases, with 16 bases between. The CDR3 totals 12 residues. CDR3 in DNA: TGTGCCAGCAGTTTACAGGGTAGGGCGTGGTACTTC. Amino acids: CASSLQGRAWYF.

The rearrangement joins TRBV20-1 to TRBJ2-2; D uncertain. Germline V gene data show CDR1 as DFQATT and CDR2 as SNEGSKA (reference sequence). V dropped 3 bases and J dropped 0 bases, with 8 bases sitting between them. The length of the CDR3 is 14 residues. The CDR3 DNA reads as TGCAGTGCTAGTAGAGGCCCGAACACCGGGGAGCTGTTTTTT. It specifies CSASRGPNTGELFF.

Regarding this clone: The identical CDR3 is also encoded by other nucleotide sequences in the sample. J is TRBJ1-5 and V is TRBV28; weak D call: TRBD1 (5 bases). Trimming shortened V by 3 bases and J by 4 bases, and 10 bases separated the two germline ends. The CDR3 has 14 residues. Per germline, CDR1 MDHEN and CDR2 SYDVKM. DNA for the CDR3: TGTGCCAGCAGTTTTGGGACTGGGAATCAGCCCCAGCATTTT. Amino acid sequence: CASSFGTGNQPQHF.

The V gene is TRBV10-3, the J gene TRBJ2-2; 7 bases align to TRBD1. The CDR3 totals 15 residues. V dropped 9 bases and J dropped 0; count of bases not matched to a gene: 7. In germline, CDR1 is ENHRY, CDR2 SYGVKD. The CDR3: CAISRQGTNTGELFF. CDR3 bases: TGTGCCATTTCTAGACAGGGAACGAACACCGGGGAGCTGTTTTTT.